The source of this T cell receptor (beta chain) is a study of cytomegalovirus exposure and HLA in healthy donors (dated by TCRdb to about 2017). Notes on the research overall: In an earlier analysis of under 600 of the donors, 276 Gb of sequence data and 100 million or so unique TCR beta sequences from about 190 million T cells were reported. An earlier analysis of 500 to 750 of the donors applied high-throughput TCR beta sequencing to assess whether each TCR beta V gene segment acted as functional or pseudogenic. Donor age, sex, ethnicity and CMV serostatus were compiled alongside the repertoire data. All discovery cohort repertoires had been generated on a single sequencing platform. Rather than drawing on any new phenotypic data, the later analysis identified candidate immune exposures from TCR beta sequences and the way those sequences occurred across donors. A later genetic analysis used genome-wide SNP genotypes for about three fifths of the 666 donors, treating that subset as a discovery cohort. Besides the first cohort of hundreds of subjects, a separate validation cohort made up of over a hundred different subjects was used. In a later analysis, previously published TCR beta repertoires from several hundred donors were re-analyzed and high-resolution HLA genotyping was added so that TCR occurrence patterns could be studied. Typing coverage differed by locus: A, B, C, DRB1 and DQB1 were typed in roughly 629-630 donors, DQA1 in 522, DPA1 in roughly 590, and DPB1 in 472. Of the 300 to 450 genotyped donors, around 81% fell in the genetic ancestry cluster associated with self-reported Caucasian donors. An early release covering roughly 640 HLA-typed donors comprised around 300 gigabases of sequencing data and 85 million to 100 million unique TCR sequences. The study aimed to test whether signatures of past pathogen exposure could be identified by cataloging public T cell receptors. Class I and class II HLA loci were covered by the typing at four-digit resolution. Because of strong linkage in the cohort, roughly five DR-DQ haplotypes were treated as single units for association and clustering. Using immunosequencing, the study profiled T cell repertoires from about 650 subjects and related those repertoires to cytomegalovirus serostatus. To predict cytomegalovirus infection status, the study combined high-throughput TCR immunosequencing, statistical association of individual TCRs with disease status, and machine learning. Among around 400 genotyped donors of the cohort, an average of approximately 240,000 unique TCR beta nucleotide sequences were sequenced per donor, around 20% of them non-productive.

The research as a whole found: Specific HLA alleles were associated with 18,000 or so TCR beta sequences at a false discovery rate of 0.05 in a later analysis. A cluster of highly shared sequence variants was judged likely to represent a technical artifact of the sequencing pipeline. In a later genetic analysis, fewer N-insertions in productive TCRs were reported among donors in an Asian-associated ancestry cluster than the roughly 640-donor mean. This cohort had only TCR beta chains sequenced, and the lack of alpha or paired-chain data limited which features could be detected. When HLA alleles, especially DR and DQ, strongly co-occurred, attributing TCR associations to individual alleles was difficult. Because counts were too low, roughly 16 rarely observed V segments, including chromosome 9 orphons, were excluded from the earlier analysis of 587 of the donors. Cytomegalovirus status was reported to be diagnosed by the classifier with high specificity and sensitivity in both the original and validation cohorts. Presence/absence analyses assumed roughly uniform sequencing depth across donors, an assumption that may not hold. Correlated functional status among segregating V segments might reflect linkage disequilibrium, but an unknown experimental factor could not be ruled out. A further reported finding was that TCR beta sequences accurately predicted the HLA-A and HLA-B alleles for most subjects in the first cohort. Most TCR sequences were observed very rarely across donors, whereas some public TCRs were present in many individuals. The study gave a list of 150 to 200 TCR beta chains associated with cytomegalovirus. A later analysis found that most CMV-associated TCR beta chains appeared HLA-restricted, with HLA associations seemingly driven largely by CMV exposure. Immune exposure information for the cohort was limited to CMV serostatus. In a later analysis, HLA-associated TCR beta chains were found to be more clonally expanded and to have lower generation probabilities than equally common non-associated chains. According to a later analysis, parvovirus B19, influenza, CMV and Epstein-Barr virus appeared linked to several top co-occurrence clusters. In an earlier analysis of under 600 of the donors, most TCR beta V segments were observed in productive rearrangements about 87% or about 30% of the time, broadly matching IMGT annotations. In a later genetic analysis, a missense DCLRE1C variant was associated with V-gene and J-gene trimming of TCR beta chains, and the association was replicated in an independent cohort. Because HLA typing was missing for some donors at each locus, association tests included only the typed subset. In vitro tests confirmed that three of the cytomegalovirus-associated TCR beta chains recognize cytomegalovirus antigens. According to the authors, the approach could potentially be generalized to other disease states and immunological phenotypes. According to a later analysis, TCR association rates differed among HLA loci, with DRB1 alleles showing the most associated TCRs and HLA-C alleles showing the fewest. Some IMGT-functional V segments, including TRBV6-2 and TRBV6-3, could not be distinguished by the 87-base-pair reads and were therefore excluded.

Receptor libraries were prepared by the immunoSEQ multiplex PCR assay. For the multiplex PCR, a mixture combining 60 forward primers for TCR Vbeta segments and 13 reverse primers for TCR Jbeta segments was used. The CDR3 region of rearranged TCR beta genes was amplified from genomic DNA by a multiplex PCR assay. On the Illumina HiSeq System, the amplified TCR beta libraries were sequenced as 87-base-pair reads. Per the authors' processing: A later analysis tallied 70 million to 100 million unique TCR beta chains across the approximately 670 repertoires, and some 12 million of those chains were shared by two or more donors. Raw reads were error-corrected and collapsed into unique sequences by a nearest-neighbor algorithm in which closely related sequences were merged to remove PCR and sequencing errors. CDR3 sequences were aligned to IMGT reference sequences to assign V, D and J gene segments. For a sequence to be retained, at least a six-nucleotide match to both a V gene segment and a J gene segment was required. A rearrangement was called productive if the CDR3 had no stop codons and remained in frame with V and J, and every other rearrangement was called non-productive. CDR3 was defined by IMGT convention, running from the second conserved V-encoded cysteine to the conserved J-encoded phenylalanine. The earlier analysis of roughly 590 of the donors excluded sequences that lacked an unambiguous match to a single V gene segment. In an earlier analysis of approximately 610 of the donors, V segments were called functional above 56.7% productive rearrangements and were called segregating when the between-donor standard deviation exceeded 5%. To diagnose cytomegalovirus status from the catalog of TCR beta chain sequences, a statistical classification framework was built. In a later analysis, V and J genes were assigned by comparing TCR nucleotide sequences against IMGT/GENE-DB human TR gene sequences. Using the TCRdist pipeline, a later analysis assigned CDR3 sequences along with most-parsimonious VDJ recombination scenarios. A later analysis defined each TCR beta chain by its CDR3 amino acid sequence plus V-gene family, and excluded reads lacking a unique V-gene family. To address suspected cross-contamination and a sequencing artifact, a later analysis removed approximately 590 highly shared, low-generation-probability nucleotide sequences. In a later analysis, a clonal expansion index for each public chain was calculated from normalized within-repertoire ranks of inferred template counts. In a later analysis, generation probabilities were computed with a VDJ recombination model fitted to out-of-frame rearrangements, and the resulting probabilities were checked against IGoR. In a later analysis, hypergeometric tests were used to score TCR-TCR, TCR-HLA and TCR-CMV co-occurrence, with a repertoire-size bias correction applied to TCR pairs. To estimate false discovery rates, a later analysis permuted the HLA or CMV assignments 20 times. A later analysis grouped co-occurring TCRs with DBSCAN, adding TCRdist sequence similarity when clustering within HLA-allele-positive subsets. Repertoires with fewer than 30,000 or more than 120,000 public chains, plus five repertoires with anomalous nucleotide sharing, were excluded from co-occurrence clustering. This immuneACCESS table, as held by TCRdb, lists in-frame sequences with V and J called but not all clones. Of the missing ones, under half trace to an unresolved V gene in checked studies; the others have no known cause. V and J calls and clone size are those listed in that table; D and trimming were worked out from the DNA. This sample's clone table shows over 40,000 clones. Under 8% of the sample lies in the top ten.

The CDR3 spans 14 residues, from the cysteine through the phenylalanine. Solely the CDR3 DNA is kept, with 42 bases framed from the first base. V and J lose 0 bases and 3 bases, and a span of 6 bases separates them. For CDR1 and CDR2, the germline V gene lists KGHSY and FQNENV. In total, approximately 690 healthy bone marrow donors made up the cohort. Cohort members were all nominally healthy when sampled, although unrecorded immune exposures were likely present. The donor tested CMV seronegative and was one of the 352 seronegative cohort members. Every donor gave a peripheral blood sample, and the peripheral blood mononuclear cells from that sample were used for TCR beta sequencing. The Qiagen DNeasy Blood Extraction Kit was used to extract genomic DNA from the blood cell samples. For this clone: There is no known antigen for this receptor.

The sequence came from a young man in good health and CMV-seronegative. The sequencing sample was made of PBMCs. The sequence joins TRBV16 to TRBJ2-1; no confident D gene assignment can be made. The CDR3 protein is CASSQSYSYNEQFF. In nucleotides, the sequence is TGTGCCAGCAGCCAATCTTACAGCTACAATGAGCAGTTCTTC.